The 29 T cell receptor beta chains below were found in one sample sequenced in a study of CD8 T cells in ankylosing spondylitis. MiXCR, applied by TCRdb to the 5' RACE reads, yields one record per CDR3 protein. The repertoire has approximately 350,000 distinct CDR3 sequences, 14% to 15% of them found once; the top ten carry around 0.99%. The sequencing input was blood, either unsorted or a sorted T cell fraction (not recorded which). All receptors derive from a male donor with ankylosing spondylitis or in good health (not recorded which).

This chain connects TRBV20-1 to TRBJ2-3; TRBD1 agrees at 8 bases. This CDR3 has 16 amino acids. The germline CDR1 and CDR2 sequences are DFQATT and SNEGSKA (reference sequence). In DNA form, the CDR3 reads TGCTGCGCCTGGGGCCAGGGGGCGGATACGGCAGATACGCAGTATTTT. The encoded protein is CCAWGQGADTADTQYF.

This clonotype was seen only a few times. J is TRBJ2-3 and V is TRBV5-1, with 7 bases lining up with TRBD2. Germline trimming cut 4 bases from V and 4 bases from J; bases unmatched to any gene: 9. The CDR3 totals 15 residues. Germline V gene lookup returns CDR1 SGHRS and CDR2 YFSETQ. Here the CDR3 DNA reads TGCGCCAGCAGCCCCCGACTCAGCGGGGCAGATACGCAGTATTTT. Translated, it gives CASSPRLSGADTQYF. Supplemented by reference TRBV5-1 and TRBJ2-3, the full variable domain reads KAGVTQTPRYLIKTRGQQVTLSCSPISGHRSVSWYQQTPGQGLQFLFEYFSETQRNKGNFPGRFSGRQFSNSRSEMNVSTLELGDSALYLCASSPRLSGADTQYFGPGTRLTVL.

This clonotype was observed at least ten times. The V and J genes are TRBV4-1 and TRBJ1-1, with a weak D call TRBD1 (5 bases). V gave up 3 bases and J gave up 5 bases, with 13 bases separating them. Germline V gene data show CDR1 as MGHRA and CDR2 as YSYEKL. This CDR3 spans 14 amino acids. CDR3 nucleotide sequence: TGCGCCAGCAGCCATAACCAAGGGGTAACTGAAGCTTTCTTT. Protein: CASSHNQGVTEAFF.

This clonotype was detected a few times. The chain joins TRBV5-1 to TRBJ1-2; TRBD1 matches 7 bases. J lost 0 bases, V lost 7 bases, and 6 bases had no gene match. The CDR3 totals 14 residues. Germline-derived CDR1 and CDR2 are SGHRS and YFSETQ. In DNA form, the CDR3 reads TGCGCCAGCCGAATCGGGACAGCTAACTATGGCTACACCTTC. It encodes CASRIGTANYGYTF.

The chain is built from TRBV18 and TRBJ1-2, with a possible D match to TRBD1 (6 bases). The CDR3 has 14 residues. CDR1 KGHSH and CDR2 LQKENI come from the germline V gene. The V end was cut by 5 bases, the J end by 10 bases, with 20 bases between. CDR3: CASSKKRTEEDYTF. The CDR3 DNA reads TGTGCCAGCTCAAAAAAGCGGACAGAAGAGGACTACACCTTC. Full variable domain (remainder filled in from reference TRBV18 and TRBJ1-2): NAGVMQNPRHLVRRRGQEARLRCSPMKGHSHVYWYRQLPEEGLKFMVYLQKENIIDESGMPKERFSAEFPKEGPSILRIQQVVRGDSAAYFCASSKKRTEEDYTFGSGTRLTVV.

Only a few counts were recorded for this clonotype. The rearrangement uses TRBV6-4 and TRBJ2-1, with D uncertain. The length of the CDR3 is 13 residues. Germline CDR1 reads MRHNA; CDR2 reads SNTAGT. The V and J ends lost 4 bases and 12 bases respectively, with 16 bases between them. This CDR3 is CASSGGPLLGQFF. In DNA form, the CDR3 reads TGTGCCAGCAGTGGCGGACCTCTCTTGGGGCAGTTCTTC.

This clonotype was seen ten or more times. The chain uses TRBV12-3 or TRBV12-4 and TRBJ2-1; 7 bases line up with TRBD2. This CDR3 is 13 amino acids long. V was pared by 6 bases and J by 6 bases, with 5 bases of the junction left unmatched. The CDR3, as DNA: TGTGCCAGCAGCTCGCGGGAGAGCAATGAGCAGTTCTTC. The encoded protein is CASSSRESNEQFF.

This clonotype was seen more than once but under ten times. This chain joins TRBV6-1 and TRBJ2-1; 7 positions match TRBD2. The CDR3 is 14 amino acids. Germline CDR1 reads MNHNS; CDR2 reads SASEGT. J gave up 1 base and V 7 bases, and 4 bases lay outside the gene matches. The CDR3 bases are TGTGCCAGCAAGGGCGGGGGTTCCTACAATGAGCAGTTCTTC. This translates into CASKGGGSYNEQFF.

CDR3 residues: CASSSEGVTIAEAFF. The CDR3, as DNA: TGCGCCAGCAGCTCGGAGGGGGTAACTATCGCTGAAGCTTTCTTT. The gene calls are TRBV5-1 and TRBJ1-1, with D possibly TRBD1 on 6 matching bases. The CDR3 contains 15 residues. The germline V gene has CDR1 SGHRS and CDR2 YFSETQ. V lost 3 bases and J lost 6, with 18 bases in between.

This rearrangement joins TRBV3-1 to TRBJ2-7, with 14 bases identical to TRBD2. Germline assignment: CDR1 LGHDT and CDR2 YNNKEL (reference sequence). The CDR3 covers 15 residues. J lost 8 bases, V lost 5 bases, and 8 bases had no gene match. The CDR3 nucleotides are TGTGCCAGCAGCGGAACCGGGACTAGCGGGAGAAAGCAGTACTTC. It encodes CASSGTGTSGRKQYF.

The V gene is TRBV7-9, the J gene TRBJ2-7, with 7 bases aligning to TRBD1. Germline V gives CDR1 SEHNR, CDR2 FQNEAQ (reference sequence). The V segment lost 6 bases and the J segment 0 bases; nucleotides outside the gene matches: 11. The CDR3 spans 16 residues. The CDR3 DNA sequence: TGTGCCAGCAGTTCTCTCGACAGGGCCAACTCCTACGAGCAGTACTTC. This sequence encodes CASSSLDRANSYEQYF. The full variable domain, rest sourced from reference TRBV7-9 and TRBJ2-7, is DTGVSQNPRHKITKRGQNVTFRCDPISEHNRLYWYRQTLGQGPEFLTYFQNEAQLEKSRLLSDRFSAERPKGSFSTLEIQRTEQGDSAMYLCASSSLDRANSYEQYFGPGTRLTVT.

In its sample, this clonotype was seen a few times. Given a much more abundant clone one base away, this may be a read error. The CDR3 bases are TGTGCCAGCAGCTTAGTCCCAGATACGCAGTATTTT. Translated: CASSLVPDTQYF. The V and J genes are TRBV7-9 and TRBJ2-3; D gene ambiguous. V was clipped by 1 base and J by 4 bases, with 3 bases between them. There are 12 residues in the CDR3. Germline V CDR1 and CDR2: SEHNR, FQNEAQ (reference sequence).

The chain couples TRBV7-9 to TRBJ2-5; D might be TRBD1 or TRBD2, each matching 5 bases. This CDR3 has 16 residues. CDR1 and CDR2 (germline): SEHNR, FQNEAQ (reference sequence). Deletions cut 3 bases from V and 4 bases from J, with 18 bases between. The CDR3 loop is CASSLSGSTRGETQYF. In DNA, the CDR3 is TGTGCCAGCAGCTTGTCAGGTTCCACTAGGGGAGAGACCCAGTACTTC.

This clonotype was detected a few times. This rearrangement joins TRBV10-3 to TRBJ1-1; D is perhaps TRBD1 (5 bases). Trimming shortened V by 6 bases and J by 11 bases, and 16 bases separated the two germline ends. The CDR3 totals 12 residues. CDR1 ENHRY and CDR2 SYGVKD come from the germline V gene. The CDR3, as DNA: TGTGCCATCAGCGGCCCAGGGTTCACGGCTTTCTTT. Translation gives CAISGPGFTAFF.

The V call is TRBV20-1, the J call TRBJ2-7; 11 bases are shared with TRBD2. Germline-derived CDR1 and CDR2 are DFQATT and SNEGSKA (reference sequence). The V segment lost 6 bases and the J segment 7 bases; nucleotides outside the gene matches: 11. The CDR3 spans 14 residues. In DNA, the CDR3 is TGCAGTGCCCGAGCTAGCGGGAGGACGAGAGAGCAGTACTTC. As protein: CSARASGRTREQYF.

This chain connects TRBV10-3 to TRBJ2-3, with D possibly matching TRBD2 (6 bases). V was clipped by 3 bases and J by 0 bases, with 13 bases between them. CDR1 ENHRY and CDR2 SYGVKD come from the germline V gene. The CDR3 runs to 16 residues. In nucleotides, the CDR3 is TGTGCCATCAGTGAATCTTTAGCGGCTAGCACAGATACGCAGTATTTT. It encodes CAISESLAASTDTQYF.

This clonotype appeared many times. The gene calls are TRBV5-1 and TRBJ2-1, with 13 bases matching TRBD2. CDR1 and CDR2 from the germline V gene are SGHRS and YFSETQ. This CDR3 comprises 15 residues. J lost 5 bases, V lost 3 bases, and 2 bases had no gene match. The CDR3 DNA is TGCGCCAGCAGCTCAGGACTAGCGGGAGACAATGAGCAGTTCTTC. As protein: CASSSGLAGDNEQFF.

In this sample, this clonotype turned up a few times. The V gene is TRBV12-3 or TRBV12-4, the J gene TRBJ1-3; possible D gene TRBD1, 5 bases. The V and J ends lost 5 bases and 2 bases respectively, with 16 bases between them. The CDR3 extends over 16 amino acids. Written as DNA, the CDR3 is TGTGCCAGCAGTCCCCTTAAAGGGACGACTGGAAACACCATATATTTT. Its protein is CASSPLKGTTGNTIYF.

This clonotype was seen only a few times. The CDR3 DNA is TGTGCCAGCAGCACACCCTCCGGGACTAGCGGGGGCCCGAGCACAGATACGCAGTATTTT. Its protein product is CASSTPSGTSGGPSTDTQYF. The chain joins TRBV11-2 to TRBJ2-3; 14 bases fit TRBD2. From germline, CDR1 is SGHAT and CDR2 FQNNGV. This CDR3 has 20 residues. Unmatched junction bases numbered 13, after V lost 5 bases and J lost 0 bases.

The chain recombines TRBV3-1 with TRBJ1-4; D might be TRBD1 (5 bases). CDR3 length: 12 residues. CDR1 and CDR2 (germline): LGHDT, YNNKEL (reference sequence). Trimming removed 4 bases from V and 10 bases from J, with 10 bases in between. The CDR3 DNA follows: TGTGCCAGCAGCCCCTCCGGGACAAAACTGTTTTTT. As protein: CASSPSGTKLFF. Full variable domain (outside the CDR3, taken from reference TRBV3-1 and TRBJ1-4): DTAVSQTPKYLVTQMGNDKSIKCEQNLGHDTMYWYKQDSKKFLKIMFSYNNKELIINETVPNRFSPKSPDKAHLNLHINSLELGDSAVYFCASSPSGTKLFFGSGTQLSVL.

In this sample, this clonotype turned up a few times. The chain recombines TRBV5-1 with TRBJ2-3; 7 bases map to TRBD1. Germline CDR1 is SGHRS and CDR2 is YFSETQ. Unmatched junction bases numbered 4, after V lost 5 bases and J lost 4 bases. This CDR3 is 13 amino acids long. The CDR3 reads CASREGGADTQYF. CDR3 sequence (DNA): TGCGCCAGCAGAGAAGGGGGCGCAGATACGCAGTATTTT.

The gene calls are TRBV27 and TRBJ2-7; 12 positions match TRBD2. V lost 5 bases and J lost 2; bases outside the gene matches: 7. This CDR3 spans 16 amino acids. The germline V gene encodes CDR1 MNHEY and CDR2 SMNVEV (reference sequence). DNA for the CDR3: TGTGCCAGCAGTATCAGACTAGCGGGGGATGCCTACGAGCAGTACTTC. As protein: CASSIRLAGDAYEQYF.

V usage is TRBV5-1 and J usage is TRBJ1-2, with a weak D call TRBD1 (5 bases). Per germline, CDR1 SGHRS and CDR2 YFSETQ. The V and J ends lost 0 bases and 3 bases respectively, with 12 bases between them. The CDR3 consists of 15 residues. The CDR3 reads CASSLVAGTDYGYTF. The DNA for the CDR3 is TGCGCCAGCAGCTTGGTTGCAGGGACGGACTATGGCTACACCTTC.

In its sample, this clonotype was seen a few times. The chain combines TRBV5-1 with TRBJ1-1, with D possibly TRBD1 on 6 matching bases. CDR3 size: 15 residues. Germline V lookup: CDR1 SGHRS, CDR2 YFSETQ. Trimming shortened V by 0 bases and J by 5 bases, and 14 bases separated the two germline ends. CDR3 region: CASSLAGGGWTEAFF. CDR3 sequence (DNA): TGCGCCAGCAGCTTGGCTGGAGGGGGTTGGACTGAAGCTTTCTTT.

As regards this clonotype: A read error may produce the germline difference seen at one junction end. Here the CDR3 DNA reads TGCAGTGCTACGAGGGCAGGGGGATCCTCCGAGCAGTACTTC. Amino acid sequence: CSATRAGGSSEQYF. The chain has TRBV20-1 and TRBJ2-7; 7 bases map to TRBD1. Germline-derived CDR1 and CDR2 are DFQATT and SNEGSKA (reference sequence). The length of the CDR3 is 14 residues.

This clonotype was counted a few times. The V and J genes are TRBV5-5 and TRBJ2-7, with TRBD1 matching over 8 bases. Germline V gene lookup returns CDR1 SGHKS and CDR2 YYEKEE (reference sequence). The ends lost 0 bases at V and 7 bases at J; junction bases unmatched: 6. The CDR3 spans 14 residues. The CDR3 coding sequence is TGTGCCAGCAGCTTGGATCAGGGGGCTAGGGAGCAGTACTTC. Translating gives CASSLDQGAREQYF.

This clonotype was found a few times. V is TRBV5-1 and J is TRBJ1-1; no clear D. V lost 6 bases and J lost 4, with 13 bases in between. Looked up from germline, CDR1 is SGHRS and CDR2 is YFSETQ. This CDR3 spans 13 amino acids. The CDR3 coding sequence is TGCGCCAGCACCCAGGCTGAACTCACTGAAGCTTTCTTT. Protein product: CASTQAELTEAFF.

CDR3 nucleotides: TGCGCCAGCAGCTCTAGGACTAGCGGGACTACCTACGAGCAGTACTTC. Residues: CASSSRTSGTTYEQYF. The chain couples TRBV5-1 to TRBJ2-7; 12 nucleotides align to TRBD2. This CDR3 region has 16 residues. V was clipped by 3 bases and J by 2 bases; unmatched bases: 6. CDR1 is SGHRS, CDR2 YFSETQ, per germline.

This clonotype was detected only a few times. This chain connects TRBV6-1 to TRBJ1-5; the D gene is possibly TRBD1 (6 bases). This CDR3 is built from 14 residues. CDR1 MNHNS and CDR2 SASEGT come from the germline V gene. Trimming left V 5 bases short and J 4 bases short, with 12 bases between. The DNA of the CDR3 is TGTGCCAGCAGTCAGGGGCGGGGGAATCAGCCCCAGCATTTT. It encodes CASSQGRGNQPQHF.